What follows are 6 T cell receptor beta chains derived from one specimen sequenced in a study of blood T cell repertoires in COVID-19. Method: immunoSEQ multiplex PCR; TCRdb's copy keeps in-frame clones and lacks some. The repertoire holds approximately 70,000 clones, with approximately 83% as singletons. Specimen: peripheral blood. These receptors were collected from a woman aged 55-70 years with acute or convalescent COVID-19.

The chain employs TRBV4-2 and TRBJ2-3; possible D gene TRBD2, 5 bases. The CDR3 is 16 residues long. The V gene lost 0 bases and the J gene lost 1 base, with 11 bases spanning the gap. The germline CDR1 and CDR2 sequences are LGHNA and YNFKEQ. The DNA for the CDR3 is TGTGCCAGCAGCCAAGAAGAGCGGCGGGGCACAGATACGCAGTATTTT. Translated, it gives CASSQEERRGTDTQYF.

The gene calls are TRBV5-1 and TRBJ2-7, with TRBD1 identical over 11 bases. The CDR3 loop spans 15 amino acids. The V and J ends lost 2 bases and 6 bases, in that order; junction bases with no gene match: 7. Germline V gene lookup returns CDR1 SGHRS and CDR2 YFSETQ. Written as DNA, the CDR3 is TGCGCCAGCAGCTTCGGGGACAGGGGGACGGCCGAGCAGTACTTC. This encodes CASSFGDRGTAEQYF.

The J gene is TRBJ1-4, the V gene TRBV19; the D gene is possibly TRBD1 (6 bases). Germline CDR1 reads LNHDA; CDR2 reads SQIVND (reference sequence). Trimming took 4 bases from V and 5 from J, leaving 11 bases between them. The CDR3 totals 14 residues. The CDR3 DNA reads TGTGCCAGTAGTAGGACAGTCGGGAATGAAAAACTGTTTTTT. It yields the protein CASSRTVGNEKLFF.

This chain links TRBV6-4 with TRBJ2-7; 8 bases agree with TRBD1. Germline V gene data show CDR1 as MRHNA and CDR2 as SNTAGT. This CDR3 has 14 amino acids. J gave up 6 bases and V 5 bases, and 9 bases lay outside the gene matches. The CDR3 bases are TGTGCCAGCAGTCTCACGGCAGGGGGCACCGAGCAGTACTTC. Translation: CASSLTAGGTEQYF.

The chain recombines TRBV2 with TRBJ1-6, with a tentative D call TRBD1 (5 bases). V gave up 1 base and J gave up 10 bases, with 11 bases separating them. Germline V gene sequence: CDR1 SNHLY, CDR2 FYNNEI. The CDR3 is made up of 14 amino acids. DNA for the CDR3: TGTGCCAGCAGTGAAGGGGGCCTCGGATCACCCCTCCACTTT. Translated, it gives CASSEGGLGSPLHF. The variable domain in full, completed from reference TRBV2 and TRBJ1-6, reads EPEVTQTPSHQVTQMGQEVILRCVPISNHLYFYWYRQILGQKVEFLVSFYNNEISEKSEIFDDQFSVERPDGSNFTLKIRSTKLEDSAMYFCASSEGGLGSPLHFGNGTRLTVT.

The chain couples TRBV11-2 to TRBJ2-1; D perhaps matches TRBD1 (6 bases). CDR1 and CDR2 from the germline V gene are SGHAT and FQNNGV. This CDR3 has 13 amino acids. V lost 0 bases, J lost 7 bases, and 7 bases lay in between. CDR3 in amino acids: CASSLEDSNEQFF. The CDR3 nucleotides read TGTGCCAGCAGCTTAGAGGACAGTAATGAGCAGTTCTTC.